The T cell receptor (beta chain) described here comes from a study of blood T cells in healthy people across ages. Primers used in a second PCR of roughly 6 to 11 cycles were a sample-barcoded 5' primer and a J-beta primer mix. Using its own MiXCR run on the 5' RACE reads, TCRdb lists one record per CDR3 protein. This sample has about 600,000 distinct CDR3 sequences, with around 48% found just once. This clonotype has a handful of counts. Germline V gene data show CDR1 as DFQATT and CDR2 as SNEGSKA (reference sequence). The CDR3 extends over 14 amino acids. Trimming shortened V by 5 bases and J by 5 bases, and 16 bases separated the two germline ends.

The origin of this receptor is a man older than 75 in good health. The chain combines TRBV20-1 with TRBJ1-5; D might be TRBD1 (6 bases). The sequenced sample consisted of blood. CDR3 sequence reads: CSADETGSDQPQHF. The CDR3 DNA reads as TGCAGTGCTGACGAGACAGGATCCGATCAGCCCCAGCATTTT.